The source of this TCR beta chain is a study of T cell repertoires in cytomegalovirus infection. Study as a whole: Matching HLA type and CMV infection were both indicated by public TCR beta signatures.

The sample holds a few counts of this clonotype. Its specificity is unknown. Using its own MiXCR run on the reads, TCRdb lists one record per CDR3 protein. The sample records 150,000 to 200,000 distinct CDR3 sequences, 28% being singletons. Overall study results and limits: Clonotype analysis showed dominance of the ex vivo response by HLA-C-restricted CMV-specific TCR beta clonotypes.

V lost 2 bases, J lost 8 bases, and 12 bases lay in between. The CDR3 is made up of 13 amino acids. Germline V gene lookup returns CDR1 SGHVS and CDR2 FQNEAQ. The material sequenced was PBMCs. The J gene is TRBJ1-2, the V gene TRBV7-8; no clear D. This sequence originates from a human donor in good health (CMV status not recorded). Some clones in this sample may be carry-over from other donors' samples. The CDR3 spells CASSLLVRVGYTF. CDR3 sequence (DNA): TGTGCCAGCAGCTTATTGGTTCGGGTCGGCTACACCTTC.